The 13 T cell receptor beta chains below were found in one sample sequenced in a study of Tregs in tolerant kidney transplant recipients. These TCRs are of unknown antigen specificity. Profiled with immunoSEQ multiplex PCR; TCRdb holds only in-frame clones, not every one. The table records approximately 1,900 clones, roughly 52% of them present only once. The sample consisted of Tregs from blood cultured with allogeneic cells. These receptors were collected from a human donor in good health.

This rearrangement joins TRBV7-9 to TRBJ1-4; no reliable D call. Trimming cost V 3 bases and J 0 bases, with 8 bases left between them. Germline values: CDR1 SEHNR, CDR2 FQNEAQ (reference sequence). The CDR3 is 15 amino acids. CDR3 in amino acids: CASSFPRATNEKLFF. In DNA, the CDR3 is TGTGCCAGCAGCTTCCCACGAGCAACTAATGAAAAACTGTTTTTT.

Remarks on this clone: One end of the junction fails to match germline, which may point to a read error. The chain employs TRBV11-1 and TRBJ2-2, with 12 bases fitting TRBD2. Germline V lookup: CDR1 SGHAT, CDR2 FQDESV (reference sequence). The length of the CDR3 is 16 residues. In DNA, the CDR3 is TGTGCCAGCAGCCTAGCGGGGGGGCCGAACACCGGGGAGCTGTTTTTT. Amino acids: CASSLAGGPNTGELFF.

The genes are TRBV5-1 and TRBJ1-6; D might be TRBD1 (6 bases). CDR1 is SGHRS, CDR2 YFSETQ, per germline. CDR3 size: 15 residues. Trimming removed 4 bases from V and 6 bases from J, with 14 bases in between. The CDR3 region has the DNA TGCGCCAGCAGCATCGGGACACGGACTAATTCACCCCTCCACTTT. It codes for CASSIGTRTNSPLHF.

This clone was seen only a few times. The chain joins TRBV5-1 to TRBJ1-2, with 10 bases lining up with TRBD1. After removal of 0 bases from V and 2 bases from J, the junction contained 7 bases not matched to a gene. From germline, CDR1 is SGHRS and CDR2 YFSETQ. CDR3 length equals 17 residues. The CDR3 is CASSLAWVDRGNYGYTF. DNA of the CDR3: TGCGCCAGCAGCTTGGCCTGGGTGGACAGGGGGAACTATGGCTACACCTTC. Filled out from reference TRBV5-1 and TRBJ1-2, the complete variable domain reads KAGVTQTPRYLIKTRGQQVTLSCSPISGHRSVSWYQQTPGQGLQFLFEYFSETQRNKGNFPGRFSGRQFSNSRSEMNVSTLELGDSALYLCASSLAWVDRGNYGYTFGSGTRLTVV.

This clone was recorded a few times. J is TRBJ2-5 and V is TRBV7-9; 9 bases are a match to TRBD1. The J segment lost 4 bases and the V segment lost 1 base, leaving 7 bases of the junction unmatched. Germline V lookup: CDR1 SEHNR, CDR2 FQNEAQ (reference sequence). The CDR3 covers 16 residues. CDR3 sequence reads: CASSLDRGQIGETQYF. The CDR3 bases are TGTGCCAGCAGCTTAGACAGGGGGCAAATTGGAGAGACCCAGTACTTC. Full variable domain (remainder filled in from reference TRBV7-9 and TRBJ2-5): DTGVSQNPRHKITKRGQNVTFRCDPISEHNRLYWYRQTLGQGPEFLTYFQNEAQLEKSRLLSDRFSAERPKGSFSTLEIQRTEQGDSAMYLCASSLDRGQIGETQYFGPGTRLLVL.

This chain's CDR3 is CASSRAGLSSYEQYF. In nucleotides, the CDR3 is TGTGCCAGCAGTAGAGCGGGGTTGAGCTCCTACGAGCAGTACTTC. This chain links TRBV6-5 with TRBJ2-7; 7 positions match TRBD2. V gave up 5 bases and J gave up 0 bases; unmatched junction bases: 7. Germline CDR1 is MNHEY and CDR2 is SVGAGI. This CDR3 is 15 amino acids long.

A few counts support this clone. The V and J genes are TRBV4-1 and TRBJ2-7, with TRBD1 identical over 9 bases. CDR3 length: 16 amino acids. CDR1 and CDR2 (germline): MGHRA, YSYEKL. Germline trimming cut 2 bases from V and 3 bases from J; bases unmatched to any gene: 8. In DNA form, the CDR3 reads TGCGCCAGCAGCCAAAAATCCGGGACAGGGAACTACGAGCAGTACTTC. Its protein is CASSQKSGTGNYEQYF.

This sequence joins TRBV7-2 and TRBJ2-1, with TRBD1 identical over 7 bases. The germline CDR1 and CDR2 sequences are SGHTA and FQGNSA. This CDR3 region has 17 residues. The trim removed 5 bases at V and 7 bases at J, leaving 17 bases unmatched. The CDR3 DNA is TGTGCCAGCAGCAAGAGACAGGGAAGAGGGGAAGGTAATGAGCAGTTCTTC. Its translation: CASSKRQGRGEGNEQFF.

In this sample, this clone turned up a few times. J is TRBJ2-7 and V is TRBV5-4; the match to TRBD2 covers 7 bases. The germline V gene has CDR1 SGHNT and CDR2 YYREEE (reference sequence). Trimming at V came to 0 bases and at J to 3 bases, leaving 0 bases not matched to a gene. The CDR3 is 13 amino acids. The CDR3 DNA sequence: TGTGCCAGCAGCTTGGGGGAGGGCTACGAGCAGTACTTC. The encoded protein is CASSLGEGYEQYF.

CDR3 amino acids: CASSFEWGGSYNSPLHF. The CDR3 DNA sequence: TGTGCCAGCAGTTTTGAATGGGGAGGCTCCTATAATTCACCCCTCCACTTT. This chain links TRBV27 with TRBJ1-6; D gene ambiguous. The CDR3 covers 17 residues. Germline V gives CDR1 MNHEY, CDR2 SMNVEV (reference sequence). Trimming cost V 3 bases and J 0 bases, with 12 bases left between them.

By share of the sample, this clone is large (0.1 to 1%). This chain connects TRBV27 to TRBJ1-1; D gene ambiguous. CDR1 is MNHEY and CDR2 is SMNVEV in the germline V gene (reference sequence). The CDR3 consists of 16 residues. The germline V and J ends were trimmed by 5 bases and 5 bases, with 21 bases remaining between them. CDR3 sequence: CASSRQSGSGWTEAFF. The CDR3 nucleotides are TGTGCCAGCAGTCGGCAGTCGGGGTCTGGGTGGACTGAAGCTTTCTTT.

To note about this clone: A far larger clone differs by one base, so this is likely a read error. J is TRBJ2-6 and V is TRBV7-6; D remains unclear. The CDR3 sequence is 16 residues long. The germline CDR1 and CDR2 sequences are SGHVS and FNYEAQ. V was cut by 5 bases and J by 2 bases, with 13 bases left in between. CDR3 residues: CASSQEARTGANVLTF. The CDR3 bases are TGTGCCAGCAGCCAAGAGGCACGTACTGGGGCCAACGTCCTGACTTTC. The full variable domain, completed using reference TRBV7-6 and TRBJ2-6, is GAGVSQSPRYKVTKRGQDVALRCDPISGHVSLYWYRQALGQGPEFLTYFNYEAQQDKSGLPNDRFSAERPEGSISTLTIQRTEQRDSAMYRCASSQEARTGANVLTFGAGSRLTVL.

This clone was counted a few times. The chain recombines TRBV7-2 with TRBJ1-1, with D tentatively TRBD1 (6 bases). The CDR3 loop spans 14 amino acids. V lost 5 bases and J lost 8, with 18 bases in between. Germline CDR1 and CDR2: SGHTA and FQGNSA. This chain's CDR3 is CASSLGTIKGEAFF. The CDR3 DNA is TGTGCCAGCAGCCTCGGGACAATCAAAGGGGAAGCTTTCTTT.